This TCR beta chain was found in a study of T cell changes during pregnancy in multiple sclerosis. CDR1 is GTSNPN and CDR2 is SVGIG in the germline V gene (reference sequence). The CDR3 is 16 residues long. The V gene lost 1 base and the J gene lost 8 bases, with 20 bases spanning the gap. Repertoires were generated with immunoSEQ multiplex PCR, while TCRdb's copy carries only in-frame clones and drops some. The sample holds fewer than 65,000 clones, about nine tenths seen once. The receptor's source is a female donor in good health, enrolled as a control in a pregnancy study. Sequenced material: peripheral blood, taken after pregnancy. The chain recombines TRBV30 with TRBJ1-4; D remains ambiguous. The CDR3 bases are TGTGCCTGGAGTGGAGTAGACATCAGATCGTCGGAAAAACTGTTTTTT. This translates into CAWSGVDIRSSEKLFF.